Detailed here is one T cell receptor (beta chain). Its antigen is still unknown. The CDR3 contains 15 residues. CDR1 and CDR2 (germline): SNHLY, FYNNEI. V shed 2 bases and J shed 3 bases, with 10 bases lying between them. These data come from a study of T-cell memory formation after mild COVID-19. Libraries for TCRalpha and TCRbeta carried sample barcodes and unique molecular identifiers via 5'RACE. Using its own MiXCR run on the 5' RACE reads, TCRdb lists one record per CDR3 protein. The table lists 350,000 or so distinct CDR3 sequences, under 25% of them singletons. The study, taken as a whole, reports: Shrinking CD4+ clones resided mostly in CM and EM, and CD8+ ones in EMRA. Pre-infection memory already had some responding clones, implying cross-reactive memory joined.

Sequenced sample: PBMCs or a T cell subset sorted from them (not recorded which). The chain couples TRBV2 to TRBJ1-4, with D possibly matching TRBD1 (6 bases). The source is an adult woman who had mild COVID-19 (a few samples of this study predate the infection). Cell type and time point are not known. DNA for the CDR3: TGTGCCAGCAGTGAATTGGGGGGCTCTAATGAAAAACTGTTTTTT. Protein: CASSELGGSNEKLFF.